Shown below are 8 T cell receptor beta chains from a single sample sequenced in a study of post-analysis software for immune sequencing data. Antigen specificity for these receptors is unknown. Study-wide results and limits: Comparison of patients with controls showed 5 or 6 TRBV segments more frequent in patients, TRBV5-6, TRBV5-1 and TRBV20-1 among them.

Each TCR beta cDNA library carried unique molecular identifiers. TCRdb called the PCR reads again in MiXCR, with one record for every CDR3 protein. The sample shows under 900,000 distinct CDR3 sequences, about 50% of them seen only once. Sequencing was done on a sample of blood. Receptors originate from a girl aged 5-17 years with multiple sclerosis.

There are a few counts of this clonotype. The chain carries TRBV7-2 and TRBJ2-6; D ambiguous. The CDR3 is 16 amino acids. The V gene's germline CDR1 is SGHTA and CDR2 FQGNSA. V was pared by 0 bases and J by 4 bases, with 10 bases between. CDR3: CASSLALGTGANVLTF. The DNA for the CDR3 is TGTGCCAGCAGCTTAGCCCTGGGAACCGGGGCCAACGTCCTGACTTTC. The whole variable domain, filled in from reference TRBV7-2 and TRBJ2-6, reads GAGVSQSPSNKVTEKGKDVELRCDPISGHTALYWYRQSLGQGLEFLIYFQGNSAPDKSGLPSDRFSAERTGGSVSTLTIQRTQQEDSAVYLCASSLALGTGANVLTFGAGSRLTVL.

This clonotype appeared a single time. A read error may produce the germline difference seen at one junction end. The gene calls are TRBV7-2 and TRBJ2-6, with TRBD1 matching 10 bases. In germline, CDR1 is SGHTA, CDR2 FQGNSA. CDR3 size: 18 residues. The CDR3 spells CASSRPGQGNSGANVRTF. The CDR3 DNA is TGTGCCAGCAGCCGTCCGGGACAGGGGAACTCTGGGGCCAACGTCCGGACTTTC.

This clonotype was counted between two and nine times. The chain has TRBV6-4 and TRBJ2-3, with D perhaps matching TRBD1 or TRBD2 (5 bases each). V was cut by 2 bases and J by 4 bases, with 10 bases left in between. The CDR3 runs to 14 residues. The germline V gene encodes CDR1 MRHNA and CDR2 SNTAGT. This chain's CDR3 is CASSDGGDADTQYF. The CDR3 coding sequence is TGTGCCAGCAGTGACGGGGGTGACGCAGATACGCAGTATTTT.

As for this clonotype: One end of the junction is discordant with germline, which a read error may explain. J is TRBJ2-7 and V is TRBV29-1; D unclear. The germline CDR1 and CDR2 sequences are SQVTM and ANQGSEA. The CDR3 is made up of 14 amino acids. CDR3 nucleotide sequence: TGCAGCGTTGAGGTGTCGGCACACTCCTACGAGGAGTACTTC. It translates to CSVEVSAHSYEEYF.

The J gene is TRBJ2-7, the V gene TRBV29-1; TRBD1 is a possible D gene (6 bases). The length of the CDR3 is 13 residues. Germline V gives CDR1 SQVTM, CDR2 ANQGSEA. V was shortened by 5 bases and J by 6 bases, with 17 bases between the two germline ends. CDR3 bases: TGCAGCGTTACACAGGGTTTCTGGGGCGAGCAGTACTTC. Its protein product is CSVTQGFWGEQYF.

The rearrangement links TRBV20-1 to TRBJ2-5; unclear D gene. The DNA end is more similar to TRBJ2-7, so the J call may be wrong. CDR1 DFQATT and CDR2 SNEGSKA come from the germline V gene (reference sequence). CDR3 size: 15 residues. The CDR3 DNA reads TGCAGTGCTAGAGATCAAAGTTGGGTTCTGGGCGAGCAGTACTTC. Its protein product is CSARDQSWVLGEQYF.

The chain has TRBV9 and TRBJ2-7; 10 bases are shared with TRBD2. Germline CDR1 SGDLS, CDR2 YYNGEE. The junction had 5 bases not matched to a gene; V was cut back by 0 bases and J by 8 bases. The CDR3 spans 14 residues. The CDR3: CASSVDGTSDQQYF. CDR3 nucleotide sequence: TGTGCCAGCAGCGTAGACGGGACTAGCGATCAGCAGTACTTC.

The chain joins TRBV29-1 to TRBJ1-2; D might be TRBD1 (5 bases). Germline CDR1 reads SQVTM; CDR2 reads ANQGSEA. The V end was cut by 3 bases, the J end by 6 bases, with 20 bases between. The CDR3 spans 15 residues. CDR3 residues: CSVEPRSGTWDGYTF. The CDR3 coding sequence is TGCAGCGTTGAGCCCCGGTCAGGGACTTGGGATGGCTACACCTTC.